This TCR beta chain was identified in a study of beta chain features in type 1 diabetes. Germline assignment: CDR1 SNHLY and CDR2 FYNNEI. The V end lost 5 bases, the J end lost 7 bases, and 8 bases lay between the germline ends. CDR3 length equals 11 residues. Expressed TCRB transcripts got sequenced, as all isolated RNA was reverse transcribed. Produced via immunoSEQ multiplex PCR; TCRdb's table is partial and in-frame only. The data hold 40,000 to 60,000 clones, with 63% observed a single time. Study results and caveats: VDJ junctions sequenced from type 1 diabetes patients showed fewer insertions and more deletions. Across patients, naive, central memory and Treg TCRB repertoires exhibited apparently greater similarity than was observed across healthy donors. People with Type 1 diabetes carried modestly yet significantly shorter TCRB CDR3s in all four CD4+ subsets.

Concerning this clone itself: Antigen unknown.

One heparinised draw of blood, averaging approximately 110 mL, came from each donor. The authors sorted CD4+ naive, central memory, regulatory and stem cell-like memory cells via CD45RO/CCR7/CD25/CD127/CD95/CD27. The chain links TRBV2 to TRBJ2-5; no firm D call. Sequenced material: stem cell memory CD4+ T cells from blood. This TCR derives from a woman younger than 45 with type 1 diabetes. DNA for the CDR3: TGTGCCAGCAGTTATCTCTGGACCCAGTACTTC. This sequence encodes CASSYLWTQYF.